The clone carrying this T cell receptor (beta chain) has more than one count but fewer than ten. The data were obtained in a study of T-cell reconstitution after alpha-beta-depleted transplantation in children. Unique molecular identifiers were used in preparing the TCRbeta library. TCRdb reprocessed the PCR reads via MiXCR and lists one record per CDR3 protein. The sample consists of more than 200,000 distinct CDR3 sequences, 20% to 30% of them appearing once. CDR3 length: 16 amino acids. Trimming removed 4 bases from V and 7 bases from J; junction bases left unmatched: 11. Germline V CDR1 and CDR2: SGHVS, FNYEAQ.

The sequence was collected from a female patient aged 2 to 10 who had a stem cell transplant for congenital amegakaryocytic thrombocytopenia, so the T cells may come from the graft donor. The sequencing used PBMCs, mostly from graft donor cells, collected 360 days after TCRalphabeta/CD19-depleted stem cell transplant. This rearrangement joins TRBV7-6 to TRBJ2-7; 12 nucleotides align to TRBD2. This chain's CDR3 is CASSSAGLAGKGEQYF. For the CDR3, the DNA is TGTGCCAGCAGCTCGGCTGGACTAGCGGGAAAAGGGGAGCAGTACTTC.